This T cell receptor beta chain came from a study of blood T cell repertoires in COVID-19. CDR1 is MDHEN, CDR2 SYDVKM, per germline. There are 13 residues in the CDR3. Trimming removed 7 bases at V and 2 bases at J, with 9 bases between. Sequenced by immunoSEQ multiplex PCR; TCRdb stores in-frame clones only, minus some. The sample includes a few hundred thousand clones, roughly 90% seen only once; the top ten take around 1%. The sample consisted of PBMCs or T cells enriched from blood (not recorded which). The receptor was isolated from a young woman who had recovered from COVID-19. This sequence joins TRBV28 and TRBJ1-5; D unresolved. The CDR3 sequence: CASTGLRNQPQHF. The CDR3 DNA reads as TGTGCCAGCACGGGGTTACGCAATCAGCCCCAGCATTTT.